The next 27 T cell receptor beta chains were all read from a single sample in a study of T-cell reconstitution after alpha-beta-depleted transplantation in children. A TCRbeta library incorporating unique molecular identifiers was prepared. MiXCR was run by TCRdb on the PCR reads, yielding one entry per CDR3 protein. The table shows around 700,000 distinct CDR3 sequences, with 13% occurring only once. This material consisted of PBMCs, taken before TCRalphabeta/CD19-depleted stem cell transplant. The receptors were gathered from a girl aged 2 to 10 with congenital amegakaryocytic thrombocytopenia, due to receive a stem cell transplant.

CDR3 sequence (DNA): TGCGCCAGCAGCCAAGTAATAGGAGGGAATGCCTACGAGCAGTACTTC. Translated, it gives CASSQVIGGNAYEQYF. The chain couples TRBV4-1 to TRBJ2-7, with D perhaps TRBD2 (6 bases). The CDR3 has 16 amino acids. The germline gives CDR1 MGHRA, CDR2 YSYEKL. V was trimmed by 1 base and J by 2 bases, leaving 15 bases between them.

This clonotype was recorded many times. The chain employs TRBV20-1 and TRBJ2-1, with 11 bases aligning to TRBD2. Germline CDR1 is DFQATT and CDR2 is SNEGSKA (reference sequence). The junction had 10 bases not matched to a gene; V was cut back by 3 bases and J by 3 bases. The CDR3 extends over 17 amino acids. DNA for the CDR3: TGCAGTGCTAGGAACCCTGGGACTAGCGGTAACTACAATGAGCAGTTCTTC. The encoded protein is CSARNPGTSGNYNEQFF.

This clonotype was counted many times. An end of the junction differs from the germline gene, which may be a read error. V is TRBV29-1 and J is TRBJ2-7; D is unclear. The CDR3 has 12 amino acids. The germline V gene encodes CDR1 SQVTM and CDR2 ANQGSEA. The CDR3 DNA reads TGCAGTGTTGCACTTAGTCTCTACGAGCAGTACTTC. As protein: CSVALSLYEQYF.

Ten or more counts support this clonotype. The V gene is TRBV12-3 or TRBV12-4, the J gene TRBJ2-2; D not resolved. V dropped 2 bases and J dropped 5 bases, with 6 bases sitting between them. The CDR3 has 13 residues. The CDR3 reads CASSLLGTGELFF. CDR3 sequence (DNA): TGTGCCAGCAGTTTATTGGGGACCGGGGAGCTGTTTTTT.

This clonotype occurred many times. The chain links TRBV25-1 to TRBJ1-1; D unresolved. The CDR3 is 11 residues long. The germline V gene has CDR1 MGHDK and CDR2 SYGVNS. The V and J ends lost 4 bases and 7 bases respectively, with 7 bases between them. This chain's CDR3 is CASSGRIEAFF. In DNA form, the CDR3 reads TGTGCCAGCAGTGGTAGGATTGAAGCTTTCTTT.

This clonotype showed up many times. The CDR3 sequence: CASSYGGLAGVTSGANVLTF. The DNA of the CDR3 is TGTGCCAGCAGTTATGGTGGCCTAGCGGGAGTAACCTCTGGGGCCAACGTCCTGACTTTC. This chain uses TRBV6-2 or TRBV6-3 with TRBJ2-6, with TRBD2 identical over 10 bases. The CDR3 runs 20 residues. Per the germline V gene, CDR1 is MNHEY and CDR2 is SVGEGT. Unmatched junction bases numbered 11, after V lost 3 bases and J lost 0 bases.

This chain connects TRBV5-1 to TRBJ2-3, with D unclear. Trimming pared 0 bases from V and 2 bases from J, leaving 10 bases between. CDR3 size: 15 residues. Per the germline V gene, CDR1 is SGHRS and CDR2 is YFSETQ. This CDR3 reads CASSLARVNTDTQYF. CDR3 nucleotide sequence: TGCGCCAGCAGCTTGGCTAGGGTAAACACAGATACGCAGTATTTT.

This rearrangement joins TRBV4-1 to TRBJ1-1; D is undetermined. V shed 0 bases and J shed 6 bases, with 11 bases lying between them. Germline lookup yields CDR1 MGHRA and CDR2 YSYEKL. This CDR3 spans 14 amino acids. As DNA, the CDR3 is TGCGCCAGCAGCCAAGAGGGGATTCGAGCTGAAGCTTTCTTT. This encodes CASSQEGIRAEAFF.

This clonotype was recorded many times. At one end, the junction sequence differs from germline, possibly due to a read error. V gene TRBV5-1 combines with J gene TRBJ2-2; no reliable D call. The CDR3 consists of 13 residues. Germline V gene data show CDR1 as SGHRS and CDR2 as YFSETQ. The CDR3 is CASSPENTGELFF. The CDR3 nucleotides are TGTGCCAGCAGTCCCGAGAACACCGGGGAGCTGTTTTTT.

This clonotype was counted ten times or more. The chain recombines TRBV3-1 with TRBJ2-7; no definite D call. Trimming removed 2 bases from V and 2 bases from J, with 4 bases in between. The CDR3 runs to 12 residues. The germline CDR1 and CDR2 sequences are LGHDT and YNNKEL (reference sequence). CDR3 coding DNA: TGTGCCAGCAGCCAAAGAACCTACGAGCAGTACTTC. Translated: CASSQRTYEQYF.

This clonotype showed up many times. The rearrangement uses TRBV28 and TRBJ2-1, with D maybe TRBD2 (6 bases). This CDR3 region has 12 residues. From germline, CDR1 is MDHEN and CDR2 SYDVKM. Trimming left V 8 bases short and J 7 bases short, with 12 bases between. CDR3 nucleotides: TGTGCCAGCCAGGGACGGGGGAATGAGCAGTTCTTC. Its translation: CASQGRGNEQFF. Based on the CDR3 plus reference TRBV28 and TRBJ2-1, the full variable domain is DVKVTQSSRYLVKRTGEKVFLECVQDMDHENMFWYRQDPGLGLRLIYFSYDVKMKEKGDIPEGYSVSREKKERFSLILESASTNQTSMYLCASQGRGNEQFFGPGTRLTVL.

The sample holds many counts of this clonotype. The genes are TRBV12-3 or TRBV12-4 and TRBJ2-2; tentatively, D is TRBD2 (7 bases). The length of the CDR3 is 16 residues. V lost 5 bases and J 5 bases, leaving 18 bases between the germline ends. DNA of the CDR3: TGTGCCAGCAGTCCCCGGGGGGCAATTGGGACCGGGGAGCTGTTTTTT. This gives the protein CASSPRGAIGTGELFF.

Ten or more counts support this clonotype. The chain is built from TRBV20-1 and TRBJ2-1, with 11 bases matching TRBD2. J gave up 5 bases and V 6 bases, and 9 bases lay outside the gene matches. This CDR3 is built from 15 residues. Germline assignment: CDR1 DFQATT and CDR2 SNEGSKA (reference sequence). The CDR3 coding sequence is TGCAGTGCCTTCTGGGGGACTAGCGGCCACAATGAGCAGTTCTTC. It specifies CSAFWGTSGHNEQFF.

The chain has TRBV27 and TRBJ1-5, with D uncertain. Germline V CDR1 and CDR2: MNHEY, SMNVEV (reference sequence). Trimming stripped 0 bases from V and 4 bases from J, with 10 bases between. This CDR3 region has 15 residues. The CDR3 loop is CASSLSFQRNQPQHF. CDR3 bases: TGTGCCAGCAGTTTATCGTTTCAACGGAATCAGCCCCAGCATTTT.

Details on this clonotype: This may arise from a read error, as a much more abundant clone is one base away. The V and J genes are TRBV7-6 and TRBJ2-3, with D hard to call. V lost 1 base, J lost 1 base, and 9 bases lay in between. The CDR3 is 15 residues long. Germline-derived CDR1 and CDR2 are SGHVS and FNYEAQ. CDR3 DNA: TGTGCCAGCAGCTTAGATGTCTGGGGCACAGATACGCAGTATTTT. Its translation: CASSLDVWGTDTQYF.

At least ten counts were recorded for this clonotype. This chain uses TRBV20-1 with TRBJ1-1; D ambiguous. The V gene lost 6 bases and the J gene lost 1 base, with 12 bases spanning the gap. This CDR3 is 13 amino acids long. Looked up from germline, CDR1 is DFQATT and CDR2 is SNEGSKA (reference sequence). In DNA form, the CDR3 reads TGCAGTGCCAACTTGATCGAGAACACTGAAGCTTTCTTT. This translates into CSANLIENTEAFF.

The gene calls are TRBV7-6 and TRBJ2-7, with D perhaps matching TRBD1 (6 bases). The V gene lost 1 base and the J gene lost 4 bases, with 20 bases spanning the gap. From germline, CDR1 is SGHVS and CDR2 FNYEAQ. The CDR3 has 17 amino acids. CDR3 DNA: TGTGCCAGCAGCTTAGGAGGGTTTACAGGGTCACCTTACGAGCAGTACTTC. As protein: CASSLGGFTGSPYEQYF. Complete variable domain (other parts from reference TRBV7-6 and TRBJ2-7): GAGVSQSPRYKVTKRGQDVALRCDPISGHVSLYWYRQALGQGPEFLTYFNYEAQQDKSGLPNDRFSAERPEGSISTLTIQRTEQRDSAMYRCASSLGGFTGSPYEQYFGPGTRLTVT.

The table lists this clonotype with many counts. The rearrangement uses TRBV20-1 and TRBJ2-2; no reliable D call. The germline V gene has CDR1 DFQATT and CDR2 SNEGSKA (reference sequence). Trimming shortened V by 3 bases and J by 1 base, and 6 bases separated the two germline ends. The CDR3 is 13 amino acids. The DNA for the CDR3 is TGCAGTGCTAGGAAGCAGAACACCGGGGAGCTGTTTTTT. This encodes CSARKQNTGELFF.

This clonotype has a count of ten or more. The chain couples TRBV12-3 or TRBV12-4 to TRBJ2-1; 10 bases fit TRBD2. The CDR3 totals 16 residues. V was clipped by 3 bases and J by 8 bases; unmatched bases: 10. The CDR3 sequence: CASSFLSSGSVDEQFF. The CDR3 DNA follows: TGTGCCAGCAGTTTCCTATCTAGCGGGAGTGTCGATGAGCAGTTCTTC.

The rearrangement joins TRBV4-1 to TRBJ2-3, with 7 bases aligning to TRBD2. V dropped 4 bases and J dropped 0; count of bases not matched to a gene: 4. The CDR3 is made up of 15 amino acids. Germline CDR1 MGHRA, CDR2 YSYEKL. The CDR3 DNA is TGCGCCAGCAGCCCCAGCGGGAAGAGCACAGATACGCAGTATTTT. It encodes CASSPSGKSTDTQYF.

V is TRBV18 and J is TRBJ2-3; D perhaps matches TRBD2 (6 bases). V dropped 1 base and J dropped 6 bases, with 11 bases sitting between them. Germline loops: CDR1 KGHSH, CDR2 LQKENI. The CDR3 is made up of 14 amino acids. The CDR3 sequence: CASSPRGALDTQYF. In DNA form, the CDR3 reads TGTGCCAGCTCACCACGCGGGGCCCTGGATACGCAGTATTTT.

This clonotype was counted between two and nine times. The genes are TRBV29-1 and TRBJ2-1, with 8 bases lining up with TRBD1. Per the germline V gene, CDR1 is SQVTM and CDR2 is ANQGSEA. The CDR3 loop spans 13 amino acids. Trimming cost V 5 bases and J 6 bases; bases outside gene matches: 6. DNA for the CDR3: TGCAGCGTTACTCGACAGGGGAGCAATGAGCAGTTCTTC. It specifies CSVTRQGSNEQFF.

The V and J genes are TRBV27 and TRBJ2-1; 7 nucleotides agree with TRBD2. This CDR3 has 15 residues. The V segment lost 2 bases and the J segment 8 bases; nucleotides outside the gene matches: 9. The germline V gene encodes CDR1 MNHEY and CDR2 SMNVEV (reference sequence). CDR3 nucleotides: TGTGCCAGCAGTTTAACTAGCGAGCAACCCCATGAGCAGTTCTTC. This sequence encodes CASSLTSEQPHEQFF.

For this clonotype: At one end, the junction sequence differs from germline, possibly due to a read error. This chain links TRBV5-1 with TRBJ2-1, with D possibly called TRBD1 or TRBD2 (5 bases each). The CDR3 is 15 amino acids. Germline V gene sequence: CDR1 SGHRS, CDR2 YFSETQ. The CDR3 DNA is TGCGCCACCAGCTTTCCTTTGGGACCACTCAATGAGCAGTTCTTC. It codes for CATSFPLGPLNEQFF.

This clonotype was counted many times. This chain joins TRBV27 and TRBJ1-2, with D uncertain. The germline V and J ends were trimmed by 6 bases and 2 bases, with 10 bases remaining between them. The CDR3 runs to 13 residues. Germline V gene data show CDR1 as MNHEY and CDR2 as SMNVEV (reference sequence). The CDR3 sequence: CASRASENYGYTF. CDR3 coding DNA: TGTGCCAGCAGGGCTTCCGAAAACTATGGCTACACCTTC.

This clonotype was observed a handful of times. The rearrangement joins TRBV25-1 to TRBJ1-2, with D perhaps TRBD1 (6 bases). V gave up 5 bases and J gave up 8 bases, with 18 bases separating them. This CDR3 has 14 amino acids. Germline values: CDR1 MGHDK, CDR2 SYGVNS. CDR3 region: CASSPPGAGEGYTF. DNA of the CDR3: TGTGCCAGCAGTCCCCCCGGAGCAGGGGAGGGCTACACCTTC.

This clonotype showed up just a few times. The chain links TRBV6-1 to TRBJ2-3; 8 bases line up with TRBD2. V lost 7 bases to trimming and J lost 6 bases; unmatched junction nucleotides: 6. Germline V gene lookup returns CDR1 MNHNS and CDR2 SASEGT. The CDR3 extends over 13 amino acids. CDR3 sequence: CASTTSGWDTQYF. The CDR3 region has the DNA TGTGCCAGCACCACTAGCGGATGGGATACGCAGTATTTT.